This is a list of T cell receptor beta chains from one sample in a study of cytomegalovirus exposure and HLA in healthy donors. The method was immunoSEQ multiplex PCR; TCRdb's version includes in-frame clones alone and lacks a portion of them. Its table records 100,000 to 150,000 clones. Sequencing used PBMCs. The source of these receptors is a man between 18 and 35 years old in good health and CMV-seronegative. Both conserved end residues are part of each CDR3. D genes are given only for firm matches.

DNA: TGTGCCAGCAGCTTTACAGGGGGGGACACTGAAGCTTTCTTT
CDR3: CASSFTGGDTEAFF
V: TRBV5-8
J: TRBJ1-1
D: TRBD1

DNA: TGTGCCAGCAGCCTCAGAACGATTCCGGGACAGGGAGAAGAGACCCAGTACTTC
CDR3: CASSLRTIPGQGEETQYF
V: TRBV9
J: TRBJ2-5
D: TRBD1

DNA: TGCGCCAGCAGCTTGACAGGGGCTGGCACTGAAGCTTTCTTT
CDR3: CASSLTGAGTEAFF
V: TRBV5-1
J: TRBJ1-1
D: TRBD1

DNA: TGTGCCAGCAGCTGGAAGACAGGGGGCGGAGAGACCCAGTACTTC
CDR3: CASSWKTGGGETQYF
V: TRBV5-4
J: TRBJ2-5
D: TRBD1

DNA: TGCGCCAGCAGTTACCCCGGGACAGGGAATGACGAGCAGTACTTC
CDR3: CASSYPGTGNDEQYF
V: TRBV5-1
J: TRBJ2-7
D: TRBD1

DNA: TGTGCCAGCAGTGATAGCGGGAGGGACGAGCAGTACTTC
CDR3: CASSDSGRDEQYF
V: TRBV27
J: TRBJ2-7
D: TRBD2

DNA: TGTGCCACCAGCAGAGATATGGGGCCCAGGATATTC
CDR3: CATSRDMGPRIF
V: TRBV15
J: TRBJ1-2
D: -

DNA: TGTGCCAGTAGTCCCCTGGACAGGGACAATCAGCCCCAGCATTTT
CDR3: CASSPLDRDNQPQHF
V: TRBV19
J: TRBJ1-5
D: TRBD1

DNA: TGTGCCAGTGACGGGTTTCAGCACTATGGCTACACCTTC
CDR3: CASDGFQHYGYTF
V: TRBV28
J: TRBJ1-2
D: -

DNA: TGTGCCAGCAGCTTAGTTGAGACTAGGTCCACCGGGGAGCTGTTTTTT
CDR3: CASSLVETRSTGELFF
V: TRBV7-2
J: TRBJ2-2
D: -

DNA: TGTGCCAGCAGCATAGGGACTAGCGGGAACAATGAGCAGTTCTTC
CDR3: CASSIGTSGNNEQFF
V: TRBV9
J: TRBJ2-1
D: TRBD2

DNA: TGTGCCAGCAACTTTCCCCCCCCAACAGGACCTGGCTACACCTTC
CDR3: CASNFPPPTGPGYTF
V: TRBV28
J: TRBJ1-2
D: -

DNA: TGTGCCAGCAGCTGGGGGACTAGCGGGATTAGTACGGTCGAGCAGTACTTC
CDR3: CASSWGTSGISTVEQYF
V: TRBV5-6
J: TRBJ2-7
D: TRBD2

DNA: TGTGCCAGCAGCCTCGGTGTCCTGGAAGAGACCCAGTACTTC
CDR3: CASSLGVLEETQYF
V: TRBV7-7
J: TRBJ2-5
D: -

DNA: TGTGCCAGCAGGAGCATGGGGGGGCCAGCCTACGAGCAGTACTTC
CDR3: CASRSMGGPAYEQYF
V: TRBV5-4
J: TRBJ2-7
D: -

DNA: TGTGCCAGCAGCCCGGGACTGCCCGCCGAGCAGTTCTTC
CDR3: CASSPGLPAEQFF
V: TRBV7-3
J: TRBJ2-1
D: -

DNA: TGTGCCAGCTCACCCCAGGACAGGGGAAACACCATATATTTT
CDR3: CASSPQDRGNTIYF
V: TRBV18
J: TRBJ1-3
D: TRBD1

DNA: TGCGCCAGCAGCCAGGCCCGACAGGCGAGCCGAAACATTCAGTACTTC
CDR3: CASSQARQASRNIQYF
V: TRBV4-3
J: TRBJ2-4
D: -

DNA: TGTGCCAGCAGCTTAGGACAGAACACTGAAGCTTTCTTT
CDR3: CASSLGQNTEAFF
V: TRBV7-2
J: TRBJ1-1
D: -

DNA: TGCGCCAGCTTACCCAGGACAGGGAAGAACTATGGCTACACCTTC
CDR3: CASLPRTGKNYGYTF
V: TRBV5-1
J: TRBJ1-2
D: TRBD1

DNA: TGTGCCAGCAGGAACAGGGTCAGGAATGAGCAGTTCTTC
CDR3: CASRNRVRNEQFF
V: TRBV2
J: TRBJ2-1
D: -

DNA: TGTGCCAGCAACACAGGACAGAGAACAGATACGCAGTATTTT
CDR3: CASNTGQRTDTQYF
V: TRBV5-4
J: TRBJ2-3
D: -

DNA: TGTGCCAGTAGGCAAGGACAGTATAGCAATCAGCCCCAGCATTTT
CDR3: CASRQGQYSNQPQHF
V: TRBV19
J: TRBJ1-5
D: -

DNA: TGCGCCAGCAGCCGGGTCGGCGGGAGTATCCAGGATGAGCAGTTCTTC
CDR3: CASSRVGGSIQDEQFF
V: TRBV5-1
J: TRBJ2-1
D: TRBD2

DNA: TGTGCCAGCAGTCCCCTCCCCAGGGGGCCCCGGGAGACCCAGTACTTC
CDR3: CASSPLPRGPRETQYF
V: TRBV27
J: TRBJ2-5
D: TRBD1

DNA: TGTGCCAGCAAAGAGGGTATCGGCAATCAGCCCCAGCATTTT
CDR3: CASKEGIGNQPQHF
V: TRBV6-1
J: TRBJ1-5
D: -

DNA: TGTGCCAGCAGTTTTAGTGTTCCCGGGGAGCTGTTTTTT
CDR3: CASSFSVPGELFF
V: TRBV28
J: TRBJ2-2
D: -

DNA: TGTGCCAGCAGTTATGGACAGACTAAGTATAATTCACCCCTCCACTTT
CDR3: CASSYGQTKYNSPLHF
V: TRBV6-6
J: TRBJ1-6
D: -

DNA: TGTGCCAGCAGCTTAGGAGGACAGGGGCGGTTGAGCAATCAGCCCCAGCATTTT
CDR3: CASSLGGQGRLSNQPQHF
V: TRBV7-8
J: TRBJ1-5
D: TRBD1

DNA: TGTGCCAGCAGTTCTGGACAGTTTGTCAATTCACCCCTCCACTTT
CDR3: CASSSGQFVNSPLHF
V: TRBV28
J: TRBJ1-6
D: -

DNA: TGTGCCAGCAGCTTAGATCCCAGCGCATACCAAGAGACCCAGTACTTC
CDR3: CASSLDPSAYQETQYF
V: TRBV11-3
J: TRBJ2-5
D: -

DNA: TGTGCCAGCTCACCAAACAGGGGGGCTGGGGCCAACGTCCTGACTTTC
CDR3: CASSPNRGAGANVLTF
V: TRBV18
J: TRBJ2-6
D: TRBD1

DNA: TGTGCCAGCAGCGCGCAAGGACCAGGGGACCCCAATAACTATGGCTACACCTTC
CDR3: CASSAQGPGDPNNYGYTF
V: TRBV9
J: TRBJ1-2
D: -

DNA: TGCAGCGTTGAAACAGGGCGGAGTACCGAGCAGTACTTC
CDR3: CSVETGRSTEQYF
V: TRBV29-1
J: TRBJ2-7
D: -

DNA: TGTGCCAGCAGCTTTAGTAACCGGAGAGGTCAGCCCCAGCATTTT
CDR3: CASSFSNRRGQPQHF
V: TRBV5-6
J: TRBJ1-5
D: -

DNA: TGTGCCAGCAGCCCAAACCAGGTTCAGGGGGCCTACGAGCAGTACTTC
CDR3: CASSPNQVQGAYEQYF
V: TRBV9
J: TRBJ2-7
D: TRBD1

DNA: TGTGCCAGCAGGGGGGGGTCCTACGAGCAGTACTTC
CDR3: CASRGGSYEQYF
V: TRBV6-5
J: TRBJ2-7
D: TRBD2

DNA: TGTGCCAGCAGCCCCGGACAGGGTACGGATGAAGCTTTCTTT
CDR3: CASSPGQGTDEAFF
V: TRBV6-5
J: TRBJ1-1
D: TRBD1

DNA: TGTGCCAGCAGGAGTCCGGGGGGCTACACCTTC
CDR3: CASRSPGGYTF
V: TRBV28
J: TRBJ1-2
D: -

DNA: TGTGCCAGCAGCTCCCTCTCCGGGCGGGGGTACATTCAGTACTTC
CDR3: CASSSLSGRGYIQYF
V: TRBV11-3
J: TRBJ2-4
D: TRBD2

DNA: TGTGCCAGCAGTACCGGACAGGGTAACACTGAAGCTTTCTTT
CDR3: CASSTGQGNTEAFF
V: TRBV11-3
J: TRBJ1-1
D: TRBD1